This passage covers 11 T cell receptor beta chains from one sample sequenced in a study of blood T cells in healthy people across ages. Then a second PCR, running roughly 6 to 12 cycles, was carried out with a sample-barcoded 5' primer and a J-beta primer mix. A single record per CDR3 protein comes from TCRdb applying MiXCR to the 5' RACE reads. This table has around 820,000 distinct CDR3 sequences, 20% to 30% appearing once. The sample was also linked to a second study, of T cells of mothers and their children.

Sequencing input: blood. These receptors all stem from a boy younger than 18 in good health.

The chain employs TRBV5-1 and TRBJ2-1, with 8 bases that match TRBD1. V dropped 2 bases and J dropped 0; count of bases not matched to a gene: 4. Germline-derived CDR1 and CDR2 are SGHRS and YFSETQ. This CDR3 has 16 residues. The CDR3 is CASSFEDRDSYNEQFF. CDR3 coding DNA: TGCGCCAGCAGCTTTGAGGACAGGGACTCCTACAATGAGCAGTTCTTC.

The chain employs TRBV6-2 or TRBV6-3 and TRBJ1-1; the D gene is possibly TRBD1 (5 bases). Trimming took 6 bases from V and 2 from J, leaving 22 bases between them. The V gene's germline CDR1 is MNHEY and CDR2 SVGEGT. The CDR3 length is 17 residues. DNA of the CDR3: TGTGCCAGCAGAGATTCCCCGGGACGTACACCCAACACTGAAGCTTTCTTT. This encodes CASRDSPGRTPNTEAFF.

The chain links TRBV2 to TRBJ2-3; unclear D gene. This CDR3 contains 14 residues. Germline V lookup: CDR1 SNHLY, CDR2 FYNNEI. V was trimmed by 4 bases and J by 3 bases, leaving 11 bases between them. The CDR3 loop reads CASSVYDLTDTQYF. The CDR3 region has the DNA TGTGCCAGCAGTGTATATGACTTAACAGATACGCAGTATTTT.

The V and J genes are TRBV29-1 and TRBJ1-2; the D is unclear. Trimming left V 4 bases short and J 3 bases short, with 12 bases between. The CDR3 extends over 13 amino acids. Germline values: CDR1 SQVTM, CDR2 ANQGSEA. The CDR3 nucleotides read TGCAGCGTTGCCGGGCGTCTTCACTATGGCTACACCTTC. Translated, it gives CSVAGRLHYGYTF.

The CDR3 DNA reads TGTGCCAGCAGCCAAGATATAGGGGCAGACACTGAAGCTTTCTTT. It yields the protein CASSQDIGADTEAFF. This chain joins TRBV3-1 and TRBJ1-1; a weak D match, TRBD1 (5 bases). Trimming removed 0 bases at V and 3 bases at J, with 11 bases between. CDR1 LGHDT and CDR2 YNNKEL come from the germline V gene (reference sequence). This CDR3 has 15 residues.

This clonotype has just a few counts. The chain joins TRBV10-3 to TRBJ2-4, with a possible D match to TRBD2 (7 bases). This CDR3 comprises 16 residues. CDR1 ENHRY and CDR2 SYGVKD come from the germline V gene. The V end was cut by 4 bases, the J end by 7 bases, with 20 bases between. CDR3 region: CAISGGAGALGNIQYF. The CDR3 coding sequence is TGTGCCATCAGTGGCGGGGCGGGGGCCCTTGGGAACATTCAGTACTTC.

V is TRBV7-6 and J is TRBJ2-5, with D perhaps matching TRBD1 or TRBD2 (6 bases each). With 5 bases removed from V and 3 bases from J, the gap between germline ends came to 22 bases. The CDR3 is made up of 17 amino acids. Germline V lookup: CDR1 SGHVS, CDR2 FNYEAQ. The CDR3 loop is CASSADSGTRREETQYF. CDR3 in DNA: TGTGCCAGCAGCGCGGACTCCGGGACACGGAGGGAAGAGACCCAGTACTTC.

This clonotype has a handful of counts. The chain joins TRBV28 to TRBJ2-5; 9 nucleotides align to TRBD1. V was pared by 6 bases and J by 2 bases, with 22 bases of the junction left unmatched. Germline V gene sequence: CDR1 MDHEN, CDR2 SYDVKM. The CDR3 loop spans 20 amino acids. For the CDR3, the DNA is TGTGCCAGCAGGCCTATCACGGGACAGGGACCGTTGGTCCTTCAAGAGACCCAGTACTTC. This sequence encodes CASRPITGQGPLVLQETQYF.

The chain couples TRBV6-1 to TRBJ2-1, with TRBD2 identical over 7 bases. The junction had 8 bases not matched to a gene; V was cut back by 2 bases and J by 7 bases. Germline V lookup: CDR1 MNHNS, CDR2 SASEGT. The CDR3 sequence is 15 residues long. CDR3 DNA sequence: TGTGCCAGCAGTGAAAGGGCGGGAGTAGGGAATGAGCAGTTCTTC. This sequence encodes CASSERAGVGNEQFF.

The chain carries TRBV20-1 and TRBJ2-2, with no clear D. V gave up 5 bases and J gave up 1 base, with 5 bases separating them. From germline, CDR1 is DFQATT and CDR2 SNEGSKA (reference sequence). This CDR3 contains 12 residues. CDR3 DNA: TGCAGTGCTTATGAGAACACCGGGGAGCTGTTTTTT. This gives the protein CSAYENTGELFF.

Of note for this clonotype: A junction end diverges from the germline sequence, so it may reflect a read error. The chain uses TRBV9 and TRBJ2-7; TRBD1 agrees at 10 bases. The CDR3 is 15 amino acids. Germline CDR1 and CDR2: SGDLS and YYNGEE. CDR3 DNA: TGTGCCAGCTGCGTAGAGGGGACAGGGGTCTACGAGCAGTACTTC. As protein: CASCVEGTGVYEQYF.